These T cell receptor beta chains were read from a single sample in a study of brain T cells in children with intractable seizures. Sequenced by immunoSEQ multiplex PCR; TCRdb stores in-frame clones only, minus some. The sample gives approximately 330,000 clones, over 90% of which show up once; about 5.8% is in the top ten. The material sequenced was peripheral blood, taken approximately 5 months after surgery. These receptors originate from a boy under three years old with tuberous sclerosis and intractable seizures. Each CDR3 is given with its conserved first and last residue. D genes are given only for firm matches.

V: TRBV5-4
D: .
J: TRBJ1-1
DNA: TGTGCCAGCAGCTTGGACCGAATGAACACTGAAGCTTTCTTT
CDR3: CASSLDRMNTEAFF

V: TRBV6-5
D: .
J: TRBJ1-6
DNA: TGTGCCAGCCGACTGCTGGGGGAACTCGTTTCACCCCTCCACTTT
CDR3: CASRLLGELVSPLHF

V: TRBV5-1
D: .
J: TRBJ2-3
DNA: TGCGCCAGCAGTCGGGGGGATACGCAGTATTTT
CDR3: CASSRGDTQYF

V: TRBV6-6
D: TRBD1
J: TRBJ2-7
DNA: TGTGCCAGCAGTTCACGGGACAGCGATTACGAGCAGTACTTC
CDR3: CASSSRDSDYEQYF

V: TRBV7-3
D: .
J: TRBJ2-5
DNA: TGTGCCAGCAGCGACACGAGGATGGGGACCCAGTACTTC
CDR3: CASSDTRMGTQYF

V: TRBV11-2
D: .
J: TRBJ2-7
DNA: TGTGCCAGCAGCTTCGGTCCGGCGGCCTACGAGCAGTACTTC
CDR3: CASSFGPAAYEQYF

V: TRBV5-5
D: TRBD1
J: TRBJ1-1
DNA: TGTGCCAGCAGCCCCATACAGGGGAGGGGAACTGAAGCTTTCTTT
CDR3: CASSPIQGRGTEAFF

V: TRBV6-2/TRBV6-3
D: .
J: TRBJ2-6
DNA: TGTGCCAGCAGTTTACAGGGCTATGGGGCCAACGTCCTGACTTTC
CDR3: CASSLQGYGANVLTF

V: TRBV5-1
D: TRBD1
J: TRBJ1-1
DNA: TGCGCCAGCAGCTCAGGACAGGGGGCTATGAACACTGAAGCTTTCTTT
CDR3: CASSSGQGAMNTEAFF

V: TRBV7-2
D: .
J: TRBJ1-2
DNA: TGTGCCAGCAGCTTAGCAAACTTAAACTATGGCTACACCTTC
CDR3: CASSLANLNYGYTF

V: TRBV5-1
D: .
J: TRBJ2-7
DNA: TGCGCCAGCAGCTTGGACTTTGACTCCTACGAGCAGTACTTC
CDR3: CASSLDFDSYEQYF

V: TRBV18
D: .
J: TRBJ1-2
DNA: TGTGCCAGCTCACCGCCGTTCGGGCCAAACGGGGTTGATGGCTACACCTTC
CDR3: CASSPPFGPNGVDGYTF

V: TRBV25-1
D: .
J: TRBJ2-4
DNA: TGTGCCAGCAGCCCCGCCGTGTTAGCCAAAAACATTCAGTACTTC
CDR3: CASSPAVLAKNIQYF

V: TRBV5-8
D: .
J: TRBJ2-2
DNA: TGTGCCAGCAGCTTTCGTCCGACCGACACCGGGGAGCTGTTTTTT
CDR3: CASSFRPTDTGELFF